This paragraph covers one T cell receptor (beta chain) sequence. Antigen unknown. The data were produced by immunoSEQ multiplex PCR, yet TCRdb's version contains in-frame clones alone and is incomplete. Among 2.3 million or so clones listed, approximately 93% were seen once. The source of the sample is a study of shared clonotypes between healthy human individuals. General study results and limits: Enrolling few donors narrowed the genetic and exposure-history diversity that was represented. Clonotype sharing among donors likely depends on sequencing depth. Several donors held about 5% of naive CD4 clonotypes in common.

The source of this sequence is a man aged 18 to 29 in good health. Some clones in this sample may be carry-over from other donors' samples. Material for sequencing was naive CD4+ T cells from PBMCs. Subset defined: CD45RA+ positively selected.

The CDR3 loop is CASSYSDGQPQHF. The CDR3, as DNA: TGTGCCAGCAGTTACTCGGACGGCCAGCCCCAGCATTTT. J is TRBJ1-5 and V is TRBV6-5; D unclear. The CDR3 runs to 13 residues. V lost 0 bases, J lost 7 bases, and 7 bases lay in between. Per germline, CDR1 MNHEY and CDR2 SVGAGI.